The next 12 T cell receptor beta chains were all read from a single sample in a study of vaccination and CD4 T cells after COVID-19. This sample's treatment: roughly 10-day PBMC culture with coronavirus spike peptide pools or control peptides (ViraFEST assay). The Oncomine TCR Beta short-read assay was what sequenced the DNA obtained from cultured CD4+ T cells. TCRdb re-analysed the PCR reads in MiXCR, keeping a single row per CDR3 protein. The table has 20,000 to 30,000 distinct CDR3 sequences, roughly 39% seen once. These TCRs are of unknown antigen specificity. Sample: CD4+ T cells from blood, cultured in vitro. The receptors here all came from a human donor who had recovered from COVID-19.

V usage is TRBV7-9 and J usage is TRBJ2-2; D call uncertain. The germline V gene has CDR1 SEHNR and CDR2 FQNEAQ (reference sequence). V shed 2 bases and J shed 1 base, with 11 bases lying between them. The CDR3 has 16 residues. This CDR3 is CASSLQRVVNTGELFF. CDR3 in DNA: TGTGCCAGCAGCTTACAACGGGTGGTGAACACCGGGGAGCTGTTTTTT.

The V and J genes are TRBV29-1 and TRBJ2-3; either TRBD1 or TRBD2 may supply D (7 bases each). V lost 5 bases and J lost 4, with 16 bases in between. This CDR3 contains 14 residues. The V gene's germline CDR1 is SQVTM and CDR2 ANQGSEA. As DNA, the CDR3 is TGCAGCGTTTCAGGGGGGGTTAGCGCAGATACGCAGTATTTT. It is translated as CSVSGGVSADTQYF.

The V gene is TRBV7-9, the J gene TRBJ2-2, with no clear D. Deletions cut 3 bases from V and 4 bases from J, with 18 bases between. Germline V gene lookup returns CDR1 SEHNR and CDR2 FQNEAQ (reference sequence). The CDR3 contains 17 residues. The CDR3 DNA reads TGTGCCAGCAGCTTCTTCGGATCAGCGAAGCCCACCGGGGAGCTGTTTTTT. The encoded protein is CASSFFGSAKPTGELFF.

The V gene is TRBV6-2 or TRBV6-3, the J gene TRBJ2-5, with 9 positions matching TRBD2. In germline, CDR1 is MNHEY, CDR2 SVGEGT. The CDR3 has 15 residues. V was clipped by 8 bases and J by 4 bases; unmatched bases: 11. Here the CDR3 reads CASSPTGTSRETQYF. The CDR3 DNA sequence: TGTGCCAGCTCCCCAACCGGGACTAGCAGAGAGACCCAGTACTTC.

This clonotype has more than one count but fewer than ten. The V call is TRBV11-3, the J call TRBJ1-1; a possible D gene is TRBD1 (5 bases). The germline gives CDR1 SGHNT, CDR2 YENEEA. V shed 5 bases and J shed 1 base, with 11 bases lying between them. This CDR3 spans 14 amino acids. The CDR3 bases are TGTGCCAGCAGCCGGGGACGGGCGAACACTGAAGCTTTCTTT. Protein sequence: CASSRGRANTEAFF.

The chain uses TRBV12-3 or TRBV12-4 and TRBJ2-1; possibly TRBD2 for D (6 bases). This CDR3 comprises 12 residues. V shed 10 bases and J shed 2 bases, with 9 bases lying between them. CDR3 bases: TGTGCCATCACGGGGGCCTACAATGAGCAGTTCTTC. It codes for CAITGAYNEQFF.

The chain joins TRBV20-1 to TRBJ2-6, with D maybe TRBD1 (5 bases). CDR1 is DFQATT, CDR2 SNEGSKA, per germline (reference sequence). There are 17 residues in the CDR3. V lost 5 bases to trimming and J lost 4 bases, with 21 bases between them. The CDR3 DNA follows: TGCAGTGCTCCAAAAACCCCAGGGCGTCCAGGGGCCAACGTCCTGACTTTC. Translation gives CSAPKTPGRPGANVLTF.

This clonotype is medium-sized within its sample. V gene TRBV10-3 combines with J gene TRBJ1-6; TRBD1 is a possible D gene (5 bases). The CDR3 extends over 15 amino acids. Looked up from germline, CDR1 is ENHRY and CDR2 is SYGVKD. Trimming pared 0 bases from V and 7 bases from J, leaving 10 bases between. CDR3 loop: CAISESGRDNSPLHF. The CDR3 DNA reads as TGTGCCATCAGTGAGTCGGGTCGGGACAATTCACCCCTCCACTTT.

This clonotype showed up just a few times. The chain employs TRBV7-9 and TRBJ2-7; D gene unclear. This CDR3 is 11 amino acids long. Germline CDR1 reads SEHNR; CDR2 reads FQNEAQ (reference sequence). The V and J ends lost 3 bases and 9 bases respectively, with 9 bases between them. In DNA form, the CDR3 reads TGTGCCAGCAGCTTGGGCCCAGGGCAGTACTTC. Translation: CASSLGPGQYF.

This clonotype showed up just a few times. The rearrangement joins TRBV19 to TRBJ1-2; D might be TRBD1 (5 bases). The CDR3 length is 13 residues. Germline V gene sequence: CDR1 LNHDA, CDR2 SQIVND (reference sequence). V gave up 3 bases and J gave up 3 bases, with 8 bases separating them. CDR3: CASSIGGDYGYTF. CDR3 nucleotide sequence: TGTGCCAGTAGTATCGGGGGAGACTATGGCTACACCTTC. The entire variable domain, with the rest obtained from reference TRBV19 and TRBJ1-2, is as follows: DGGITQSPKYLFRKEGQNVTLSCEQNLNHDAMYWYRQDPGQGLRLIYYSQIVNDFQKGDIAEGYSVSREKKESFPLTVTSAQKNPTAFYLCASSIGGDYGYTFGSGTRLTVV.

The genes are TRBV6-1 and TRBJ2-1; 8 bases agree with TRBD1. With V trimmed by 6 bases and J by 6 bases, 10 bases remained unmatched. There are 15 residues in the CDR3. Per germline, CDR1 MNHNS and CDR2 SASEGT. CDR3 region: CASRIQGGLGNEQFF. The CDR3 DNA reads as TGTGCCAGCAGGATACAGGGGGGCCTTGGCAATGAGCAGTTCTTC.

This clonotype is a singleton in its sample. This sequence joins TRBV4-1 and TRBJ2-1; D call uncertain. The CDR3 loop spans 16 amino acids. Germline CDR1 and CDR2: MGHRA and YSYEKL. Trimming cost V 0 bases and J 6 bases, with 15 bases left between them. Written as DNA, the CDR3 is TGCGCCAGCAGCCAAGATAGTGGTTGGCCATTCAATGAGCAGTTCTTC. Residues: CASSQDSGWPFNEQFF.